The clone carrying this T cell receptor (beta chain) was picked up a small number of times. Looked up from germline, CDR1 is LNHDA and CDR2 is SQIVND (reference sequence). V trimming: 4 bases; J trimming: 8 bases; junction bases outside the gene matches: 9. This CDR3 is 15 amino acids long. The sample belongs to a study of radiotherapy plus CTLA-4 blockade in lung cancer. Method: immunoSEQ multiplex PCR; TCRdb's copy keeps in-frame clones and lacks some. The sample records roughly 59,000 clones, approximately 68% being singletons. Sample: peripheral blood, taken from a patient treated with radiotherapy plus ipilimumab. This receptor was taken from a human donor with non-small cell lung cancer whose response to radiotherapy plus ipilimumab could not be evaluated. J is TRBJ2-4 and V is TRBV19; 9 bases map to TRBD2. Here the CDR3 DNA reads TGTGCCAGTAGTAGGTCTAGCGGGAATAAATACATTCAGTACTTC. Its translation is CASSRSSGNKYIQYF.